This TCR beta chain was sequenced for a study of radiation and T cells in renal cell carcinoma. Study overall: Nephrectomy followed 15 Gy stereotactic body radiation by 4 weeks.

Data came from immunoSEQ multiplex PCR; TCRdb stores just in-frame clones and leaves some out. The table includes fewer than 90,000 clones, around 86% detected once. This clone came up once. Time point denoted: blood 2 weeks post-SBRT. As to treatment: 15 Gy SBRT to primary tumor, nephrectomy 4 weeks later. The CDR3 contains 13 residues. Germline V gene sequence: CDR1 SGHAT, CDR2 FQNNGV. The V and J ends lost 3 bases and 4 bases respectively, with 9 bases between them. Sequencing used blood, obtained from a patient whose treatment included radiotherapy and nephrectomy. The TCR comes from a woman aged 45-60 years with renal cell carcinoma. The rearrangement uses TRBV11-2 and TRBJ1-2; no clear D. The CDR3 sequence is CASSLNAVYGYTF. The CDR3 DNA sequence: TGTGCCAGCAGCTTGAACGCAGTCTATGGCTACACCTTC.